The entry that follows covers one T cell receptor beta chain sequence. The antigen is unknown. TCRdb fed the 5' RACE reads into MiXCR, producing one record per CDR3 protein. The table has about 340,000 distinct CDR3 sequences, about an eighth seen once; the top ten hold 3.2%. The data belong to a study of T cells after yellow fever vaccination. Study-level results: FACS-sorted repertoires might harbor abundant contaminating clonotypes from the bulk population. Most primary-vaccination clones reappeared after the booster (approximately 95% CD4, about 88% CD8).

The CDR3 has 15 amino acids. Germline V gives CDR1 MNHEY, CDR2 SVGAGI. The V and J ends lost 6 bases and 0 bases respectively, with 12 bases between them. The sequence derives from a man aged 18-30 years who received the YFV17D yellow fever vaccine. This chain joins TRBV6-5 and TRBJ1-5; D unclear. Sample: CD4+ T cells sorted from PBMCs, taken 15 days after the yellow fever booster vaccination. The CDR3 sequence: CASSLSTNSNQPQHF. The CDR3 nucleotides read TGTGCCAGCAGCCTATCGACTAATAGCAATCAGCCCCAGCATTTT.